These 9 T cell receptor beta chains were sequenced from one sample in a study of cytomegalovirus exposure and HLA in healthy donors. The PCR ran on 60 Vbeta and 13 Jbeta primers. The assay was immunoSEQ multiplex PCR, and TCRdb's table has in-frame clones only and misses some. The table includes some 87,000 clones, 65% to 80% detected once. The specimen was PBMCs. Every receptor here comes from a man under 40 in good health and CMV-seronegative.

The V gene is TRBV7-6, the J gene TRBJ2-7; 11 nucleotides line up with TRBD1. Germline V gives CDR1 SGHVS, CDR2 FNYEAQ. The CDR3 loop spans 16 amino acids. Trimming took 1 base from V and 2 from J; bases not matched to a gene: 4. In DNA form, the CDR3 reads TGTGCCAGCAGCTTAGGAGGGGACAGGGGGACCTACGAGCAGTACTTC. It codes for CASSLGGDRGTYEQYF.

The chain employs TRBV25-1 and TRBJ2-2; D is possibly TRBD1 (5 bases). V was cut by 3 bases and J by 4 bases, with 12 bases left in between. This CDR3 is 15 amino acids long. Germline V gene sequence: CDR1 MGHDK, CDR2 SYGVNS. This CDR3 reads CASSDSKDSTGELFF. CDR3 nucleotide sequence: TGTGCCAGCAGTGATTCGAAAGACAGCACCGGGGAGCTGTTTTTT.

The chain carries TRBV29-1 and TRBJ2-7; TRBD2 is a possible D gene (5 bases). The CDR3 loop spans 12 amino acids. Trimming took 6 bases from V and 3 from J, leaving 12 bases between them. The germline gives CDR1 SQVTM, CDR2 ANQGSEA. This chain's CDR3 is CSVDGGIYEQYF. The CDR3, as DNA: TGCAGCGTCGATGGAGGCATCTACGAGCAGTACTTC.

The chain links TRBV30 to TRBJ2-5; 11 bases are shared with TRBD2. CDR1 and CDR2 (germline): GTSNPN, SVGIG (reference sequence). V lost 7 bases and J lost 2; bases outside the gene matches: 12. This CDR3 is built from 16 residues. The chain's CDR3 is CAFRDSGGARQETQYF. As DNA, the CDR3 is TGTGCCTTTCGGGATAGCGGGGGGGCAAGGCAAGAGACCCAGTACTTC. Using reference TRBV30 and TRBJ2-5 for the parts outside the CDR3, the full variable domain is SQTIHQWPATLVQPVGSPLSLECTVEGTSNPNLYWYRQAAGRGLQLLFYSVGIGQISSEVPQNLSASRPQDRQFILSSKKLLLSDSGFYLCAFRDSGGARQETQYFGPGTRLLVL.

V and J are TRBV27 and TRBJ2-7, with a weak D call TRBD1 (5 bases). The V gene's germline CDR1 is MNHEY and CDR2 SMNVEV (reference sequence). Trimming took off 2 bases at V and 0 bases at J, with 11 bases between the two ends. The CDR3 sequence is 15 residues long. CDR3 region: CASSLTRQSSYEQYF. DNA of the CDR3: TGTGCCAGCAGTTTAACTCGACAGAGCTCCTACGAGCAGTACTTC.

This rearrangement joins TRBV14 to TRBJ1-6; D remains ambiguous. The V end was cut by 3 bases, the J end by 6 bases, with 12 bases between. The CDR3 loop spans 15 amino acids. Germline CDR1 is SGHDN and CDR2 is FVKESK. The CDR3: CASSQEGLTNSPLHF. The CDR3 DNA follows: TGTGCCAGCAGCCAGGAAGGACTGACTAATTCACCCCTCCACTTT.

The V and J genes are TRBV18 and TRBJ1-4; 9 bases fit TRBD1. Germline CDR1 and CDR2: KGHSH and LQKENI. The junction had 8 bases not matched to a gene; V was cut back by 2 bases and J by 4 bases. The CDR3 sequence is 17 residues long. The CDR3 nucleotides read TGTGCCAGCTCACCAGCAACAGGGGGCTTGAGTAATGAAAAACTGTTTTTT. Its protein is CASSPATGGLSNEKLFF.

J is TRBJ1-2 and V is TRBV5-1, with D maybe TRBD1 (5 bases). The CDR3 contains 15 residues. Germline CDR1 and CDR2: SGHRS and YFSETQ. Trimming pared 0 bases from V and 0 bases from J, leaving 9 bases between. CDR3 sequence: CASSLGQRSNYGYTF. Here the CDR3 DNA reads TGCGCCAGCAGCTTGGGACAGCGATCTAACTATGGCTACACCTTC. The whole variable domain, remainder taken from reference TRBV5-1 and TRBJ1-2, is KAGVTQTPRYLIKTRGQQVTLSCSPISGHRSVSWYQQTPGQGLQFLFEYFSETQRNKGNFPGRFSGRQFSNSRSEMNVSTLELGDSALYLCASSLGQRSNYGYTFGSGTRLTVV.

The chain links TRBV7-9 to TRBJ1-2, with TRBD1 identical over 7 bases. CDR1 SEHNR and CDR2 FQNEAQ come from the germline V gene (reference sequence). V lost 4 bases and J lost 4; bases outside the gene matches: 6. The CDR3 has 14 residues. The CDR3 DNA sequence: TGTGCCAGCAGCTACGGGACAGAGAGCTATGGCTACACCTTC. Protein: CASSYGTESYGYTF.